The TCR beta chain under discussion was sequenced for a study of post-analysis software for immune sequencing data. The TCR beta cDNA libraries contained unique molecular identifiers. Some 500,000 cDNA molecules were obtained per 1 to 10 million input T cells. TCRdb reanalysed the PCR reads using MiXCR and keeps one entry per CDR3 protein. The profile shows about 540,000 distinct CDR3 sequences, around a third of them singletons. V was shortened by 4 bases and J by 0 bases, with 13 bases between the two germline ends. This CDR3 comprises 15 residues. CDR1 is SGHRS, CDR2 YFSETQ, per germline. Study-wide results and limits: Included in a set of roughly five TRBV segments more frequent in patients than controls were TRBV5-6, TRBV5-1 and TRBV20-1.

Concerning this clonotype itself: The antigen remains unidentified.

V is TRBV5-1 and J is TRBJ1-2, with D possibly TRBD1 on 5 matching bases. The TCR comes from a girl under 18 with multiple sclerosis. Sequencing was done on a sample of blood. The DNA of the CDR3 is TGCGCCAGCAGCCCTGTTCGACAGACTAACTATGGCTACACCTTC. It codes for CASSPVRQTNYGYTF.